Listed below are T cell receptor beta chains from one sample, sequenced in a study of T cells after yellow fever vaccination. TCRdb passed the 5' RACE reads through MiXCR, listing each CDR3 protein once. The sample contains fewer than 650,000 distinct CDR3 sequences, roughly a fifth of which appear only once. The starting material was PBMCs, obtained approximately 22 days after the first yellow fever vaccination. These receptors all come from a young man who received the YFV17D yellow fever vaccine. The CDR3 runs from the conserved cysteine through the conserved F or W. Each record gives: V gene, CDR3 length, CDR3 protein.

TRBV12-3/TRBV12-4 | 12 | CASSPGTSSVTF
TRBV18 | 16 | CASSPDQGIQNTEAFF
TRBV4-3 | 18 | CASSQDAQGATNTGELFF
TRBV5-4 | 16 | CASSLVGAGGLNEQFF
TRBV9 | 15 | CASSSSSGSYNEQFF
TRBV18 | 13 | CASSPPSGVGYTF
TRBV9 | 15 | CASSVLGSSYNEQFF
TRBV18 | 13 | CASSGGNNQPQHF
TRBV19 | 12 | CASRDRGTEAFF
TRBV7-9 | 15 | CASSSGQRKTYEQYF
TRBV11-2 | 15 | CASSAGRGRVTEAFF
TRBV5-1 | 16 | CASSASRDSWGETQYF
TRBV5-1 | 14 | CASSRTGQENEQFF
TRBV4-1 | 12 | CASSQAGGTQYF
TRBV29-1 | 12 | CSEQGPGEAQYF
TRBV19 | 15 | CASSTVPSGGYEQYF
TRBV5-1 | 16 | CASSLVAGSDTGELFF
TRBV7-2 | 15 | CASSLEGGFPGELFF
TRBV7-2 | 17 | CASSSPSTAALNYEQYF
TRBV5-1 | 13 | CASSPDRGEKLFF
TRBV4-1 | 14 | CASSQDSRKETQYF
TRBV5-1 | 13 | CASSPSSTDTQYF
TRBV5-1 | 18 | CASSLGPGPGTSSDTQYF
TRBV10-3 | 17 | CAISGPSSGLSTDTQYF
TRBV29-1 | 11 | CSVDRSTEAFF
TRBV24-1 | 11 | CATSDRDTQYF
TRBV27 | 16 | CASSLGGGALTDTQYF
TRBV2 | 13 | CARGGLAGAEQYF
TRBV13 | 17 | CASSLTLGNSPSSEQYF
TRBV6-5 | 14 | CASSYFGQGSGYTF
TRBV7-8 | 13 | CASTVPGFIEQFF
TRBV7-2 | 15 | CASSLVGANTDTQYF
TRBV20-1 | 13 | CSARATFTYEQYF
TRBV7-2 | 14 | CASSLVPRRDEQFF
TRBV12-3/TRBV12-4 | 14 | CASSFQGRGSPLHF
TRBV7-2 | 13 | CASSLVGIDEQYF
TRBV6-5 | 17 | CASRVYSRGGNNQPQHF
TRBV29-1 | 11 | CSVTGTGELFF
TRBV7-2 | 15 | CASSSTSVNTGELFF
TRBV7-2 | 14 | CASSPGWGGTEAFF
TRBV5-1 | 13 | CASSSGGLNEQYF
TRBV4-3 | 13 | CASSQAFGKLAFF
TRBV11-2 | 12 | CASSIQENTIYF